This T cell receptor beta chain was retrieved from a study of post-analysis software for immune sequencing data. Trimming cost V 0 bases and J 5 bases, with 13 bases left between them. This CDR3 is 15 amino acids long. CDR1 LGHNA and CDR2 YNFKEQ come from the germline V gene. The authors incorporated unique molecular identifiers into the TCR beta cDNA libraries. TCRdb re-derived calls from the PCR reads in MiXCR, one entry per CDR3 protein. The sample lists 600,000 to 700,000 distinct CDR3 sequences; approximately 59% were seen once. With respect to this clonotype: Its specificity is unknown.

Findings and limits, study-wide: With TRBV5-6, TRBV5-1 and TRBV20-1 included, several TRBV segments were more frequent in patients than in controls.

This receptor was identified in a girl aged 2-10 years with multiple sclerosis. This chain links TRBV4-2 with TRBJ2-5; the D gene is possibly TRBD1 (5 bases). Source material: blood. CDR3 coding DNA: TGTGCCAGCAGCCAAGAGGGCGTGGGGCAGGAGACCCAGTACTTC. This encodes CASSQEGVGQETQYF.